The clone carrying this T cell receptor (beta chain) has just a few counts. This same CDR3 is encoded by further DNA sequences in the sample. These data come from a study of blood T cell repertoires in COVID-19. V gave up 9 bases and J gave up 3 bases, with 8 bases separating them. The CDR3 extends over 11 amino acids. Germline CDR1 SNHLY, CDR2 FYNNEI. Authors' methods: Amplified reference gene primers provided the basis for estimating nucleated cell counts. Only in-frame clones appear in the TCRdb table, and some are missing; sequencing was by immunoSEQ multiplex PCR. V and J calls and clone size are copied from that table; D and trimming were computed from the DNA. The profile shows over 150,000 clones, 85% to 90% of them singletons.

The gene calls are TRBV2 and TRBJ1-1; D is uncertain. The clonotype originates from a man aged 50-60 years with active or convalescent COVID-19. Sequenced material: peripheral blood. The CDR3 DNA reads TGTGCCAGTGGAGCGTACACTGAAGCTTTCTTT. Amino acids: CASGAYTEAFF.